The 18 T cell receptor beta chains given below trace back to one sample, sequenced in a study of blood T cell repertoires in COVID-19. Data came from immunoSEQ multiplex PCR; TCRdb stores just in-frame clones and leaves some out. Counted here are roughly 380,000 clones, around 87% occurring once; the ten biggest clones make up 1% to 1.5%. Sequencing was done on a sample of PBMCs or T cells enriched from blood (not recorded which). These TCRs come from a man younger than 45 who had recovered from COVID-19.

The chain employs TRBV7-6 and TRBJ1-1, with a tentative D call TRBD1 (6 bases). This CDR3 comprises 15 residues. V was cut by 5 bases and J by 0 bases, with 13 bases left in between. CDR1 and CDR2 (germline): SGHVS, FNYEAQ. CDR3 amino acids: CASSPKTGLNTEAFF. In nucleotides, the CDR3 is TGTGCCAGCAGCCCAAAGACAGGTCTGAACACTGAAGCTTTCTTT.

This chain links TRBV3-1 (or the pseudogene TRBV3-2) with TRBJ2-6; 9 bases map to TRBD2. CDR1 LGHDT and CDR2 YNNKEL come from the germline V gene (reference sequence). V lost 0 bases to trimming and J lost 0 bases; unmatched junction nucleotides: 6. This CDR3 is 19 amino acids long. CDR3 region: CASSQDLSRGGSGANVLTF. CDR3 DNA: TGTGCCAGCAGCCAAGATCTTTCGCGGGGGGGCTCTGGGGCCAACGTCCTGACTTTC.

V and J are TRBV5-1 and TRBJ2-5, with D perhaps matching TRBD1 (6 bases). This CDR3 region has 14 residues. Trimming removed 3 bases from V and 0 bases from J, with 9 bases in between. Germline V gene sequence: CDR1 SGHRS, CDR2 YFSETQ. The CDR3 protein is CASSSGQNQETQYF. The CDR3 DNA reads TGCGCCAGCAGCTCCGGACAGAACCAAGAGACCCAGTACTTC.

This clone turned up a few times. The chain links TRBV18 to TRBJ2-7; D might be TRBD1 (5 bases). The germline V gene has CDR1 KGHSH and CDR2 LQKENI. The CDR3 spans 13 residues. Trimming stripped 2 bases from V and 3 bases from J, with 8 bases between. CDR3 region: CASSPSQGYEQYF. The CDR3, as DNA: TGTGCCAGCTCACCATCGCAGGGCTACGAGCAGTACTTC.

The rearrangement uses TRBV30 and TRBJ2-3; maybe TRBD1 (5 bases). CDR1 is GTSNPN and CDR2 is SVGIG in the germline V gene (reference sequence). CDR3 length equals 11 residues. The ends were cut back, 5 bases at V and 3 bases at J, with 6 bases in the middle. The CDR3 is CAWSGTDTQYF. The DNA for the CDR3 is TGTGCCTGGTCAGGGACAGATACGCAGTATTTT.

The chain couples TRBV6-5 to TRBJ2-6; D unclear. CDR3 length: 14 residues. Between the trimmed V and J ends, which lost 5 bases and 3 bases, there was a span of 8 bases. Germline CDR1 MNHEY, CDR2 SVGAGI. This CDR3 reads CASSLYSGANVLTF. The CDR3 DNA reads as TGTGCCAGCAGTCTGTATAGTGGGGCCAACGTCCTGACTTTC.

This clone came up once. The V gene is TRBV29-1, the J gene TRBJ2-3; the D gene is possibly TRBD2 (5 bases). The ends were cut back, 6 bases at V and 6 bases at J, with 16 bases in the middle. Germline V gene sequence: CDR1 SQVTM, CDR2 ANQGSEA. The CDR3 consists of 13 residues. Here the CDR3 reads CSVRRGNRDTQYF. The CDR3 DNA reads TGCAGCGTCCGACGGGGAAACCGGGATACGCAGTATTTT.

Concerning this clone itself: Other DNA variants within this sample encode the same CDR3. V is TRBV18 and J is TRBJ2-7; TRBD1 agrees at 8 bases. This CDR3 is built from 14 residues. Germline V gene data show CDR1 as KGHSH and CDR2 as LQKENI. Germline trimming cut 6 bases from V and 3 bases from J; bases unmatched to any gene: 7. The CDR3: CASSPRDRSYEQYF. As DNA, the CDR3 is TGTGCCAGCTCCCCAAGGGACAGGAGCTACGAGCAGTACTTC.

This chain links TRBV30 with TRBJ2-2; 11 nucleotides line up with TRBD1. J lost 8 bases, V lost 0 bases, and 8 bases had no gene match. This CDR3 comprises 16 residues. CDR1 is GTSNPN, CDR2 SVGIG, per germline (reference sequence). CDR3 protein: CAWSVLGTGGGGELFF. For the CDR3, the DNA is TGTGCCTGGAGTGTACTAGGGACAGGGGGAGGTGGGGAGCTGTTTTTT.

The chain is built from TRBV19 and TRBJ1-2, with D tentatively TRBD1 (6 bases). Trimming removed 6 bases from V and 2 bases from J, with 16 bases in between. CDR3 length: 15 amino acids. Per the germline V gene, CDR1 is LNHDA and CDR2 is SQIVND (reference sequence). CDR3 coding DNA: TGTGCCAGTAGCCGACAGGCGAATTCCAACTATGGCTACACCTTC. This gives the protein CASSRQANSNYGYTF.

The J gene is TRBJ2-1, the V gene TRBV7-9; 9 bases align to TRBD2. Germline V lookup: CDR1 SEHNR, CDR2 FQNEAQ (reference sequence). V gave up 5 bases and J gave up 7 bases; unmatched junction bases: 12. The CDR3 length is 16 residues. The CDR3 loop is CASSPPGGGAGNEQFF. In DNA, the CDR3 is TGTGCCAGCAGCCCCCCCGGCGGGGGGGCCGGGAATGAGCAGTTCTTC. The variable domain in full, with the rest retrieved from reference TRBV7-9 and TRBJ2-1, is DTGVSQNPRHKITKRGQNVTFRCDPISEHNRLYWYRQTLGQGPEFLTYFQNEAQLEKSRLLSDRFSAERPKGSFSTLEIQRTEQGDSAMYLCASSPPGGGAGNEQFFGPGTRLTVL.

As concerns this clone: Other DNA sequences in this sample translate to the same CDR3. The chain's CDR3 is CASSLDRNYGYTF. The CDR3 coding sequence is TGCGCCAGCAGCTTGGACAGGAACTATGGCTACACCTTC. This rearrangement joins TRBV5-1 to TRBJ1-2, with D possibly TRBD1 on 5 matching bases. The germline V and J ends were trimmed by 0 bases and 2 bases, with 5 bases remaining between them. Germline assignment: CDR1 SGHRS and CDR2 YFSETQ. The CDR3 contains 13 residues.

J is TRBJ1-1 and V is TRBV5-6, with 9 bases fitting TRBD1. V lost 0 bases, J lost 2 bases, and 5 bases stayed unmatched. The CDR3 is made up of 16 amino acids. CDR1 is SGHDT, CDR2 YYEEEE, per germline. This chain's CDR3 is CASSLGSTGGNTEAFF. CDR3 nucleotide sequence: TGTGCCAGCAGCTTGGGGTCGACAGGGGGAAACACTGAAGCTTTCTTT.

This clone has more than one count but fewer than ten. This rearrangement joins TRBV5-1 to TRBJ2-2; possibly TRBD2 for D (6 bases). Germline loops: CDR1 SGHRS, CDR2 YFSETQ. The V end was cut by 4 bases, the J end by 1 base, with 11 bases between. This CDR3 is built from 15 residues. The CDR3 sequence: CASSELALNTGELFF. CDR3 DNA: TGCGCCAGCAGCGAACTAGCATTGAACACCGGGGAGCTGTTTTTT.

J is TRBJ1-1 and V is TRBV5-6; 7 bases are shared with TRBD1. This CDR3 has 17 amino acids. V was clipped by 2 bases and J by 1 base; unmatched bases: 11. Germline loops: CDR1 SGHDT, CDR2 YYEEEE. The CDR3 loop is CASSFTLTGTGNTEAFF. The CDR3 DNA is TGTGCCAGCAGCTTCACACTGACAGGGACGGGGAACACTGAAGCTTTCTTT.

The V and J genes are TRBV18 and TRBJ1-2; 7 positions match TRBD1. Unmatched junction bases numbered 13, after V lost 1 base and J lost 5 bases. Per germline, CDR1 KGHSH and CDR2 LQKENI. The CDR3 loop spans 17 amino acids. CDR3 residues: CASSPLSTGIMPYGYTF. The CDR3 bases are TGTGCCAGCTCACCACTCTCGACAGGGATCATGCCTTATGGCTACACCTTC.

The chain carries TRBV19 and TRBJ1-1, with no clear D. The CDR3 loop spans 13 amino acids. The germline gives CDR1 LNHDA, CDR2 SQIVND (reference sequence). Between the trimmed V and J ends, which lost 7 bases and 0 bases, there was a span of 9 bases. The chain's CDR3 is CASKDNMNTEAFF. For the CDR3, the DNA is TGTGCCAGTAAAGACAATATGAACACTGAAGCTTTCTTT.

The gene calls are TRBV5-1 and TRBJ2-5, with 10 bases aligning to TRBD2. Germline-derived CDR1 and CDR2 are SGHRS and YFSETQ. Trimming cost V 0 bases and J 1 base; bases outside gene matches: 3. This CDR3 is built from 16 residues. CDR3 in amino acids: CASSLEASGGQETQYF. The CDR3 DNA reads TGCGCCAGCAGCTTGGAGGCTAGCGGGGGCCAAGAGACCCAGTACTTC.